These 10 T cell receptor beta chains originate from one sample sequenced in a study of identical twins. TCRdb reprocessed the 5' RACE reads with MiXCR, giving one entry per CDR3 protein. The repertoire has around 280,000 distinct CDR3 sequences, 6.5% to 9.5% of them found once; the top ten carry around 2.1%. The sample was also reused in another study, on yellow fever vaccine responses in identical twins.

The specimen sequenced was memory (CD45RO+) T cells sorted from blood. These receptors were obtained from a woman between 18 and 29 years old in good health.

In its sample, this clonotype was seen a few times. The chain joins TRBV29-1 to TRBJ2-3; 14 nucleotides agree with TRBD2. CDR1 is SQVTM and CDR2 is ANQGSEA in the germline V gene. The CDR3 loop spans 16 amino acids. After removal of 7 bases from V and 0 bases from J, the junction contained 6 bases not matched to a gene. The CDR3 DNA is TGCAGCGCCAAGGGACTAGCGGGAGTAAGCACAGATACGCAGTATTTT. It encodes CSAKGLAGVSTDTQYF.

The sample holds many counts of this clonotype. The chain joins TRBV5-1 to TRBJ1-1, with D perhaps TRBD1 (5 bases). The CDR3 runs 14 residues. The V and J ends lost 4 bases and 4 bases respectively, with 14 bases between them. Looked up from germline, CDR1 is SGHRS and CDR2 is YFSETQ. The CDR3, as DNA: TGCGCCAGCAGCATTGACTACAGGTCCACTGAAGCTTTCTTT. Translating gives CASSIDYRSTEAFF.

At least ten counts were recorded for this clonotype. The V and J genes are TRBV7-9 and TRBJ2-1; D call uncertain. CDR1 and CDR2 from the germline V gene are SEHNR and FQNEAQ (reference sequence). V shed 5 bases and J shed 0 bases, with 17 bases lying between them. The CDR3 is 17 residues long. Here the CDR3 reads CASSPGGTVHSYNEQFF. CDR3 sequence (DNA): TGTGCCAGCAGCCCAGGTGGTACAGTGCACTCCTACAATGAGCAGTTCTTC.

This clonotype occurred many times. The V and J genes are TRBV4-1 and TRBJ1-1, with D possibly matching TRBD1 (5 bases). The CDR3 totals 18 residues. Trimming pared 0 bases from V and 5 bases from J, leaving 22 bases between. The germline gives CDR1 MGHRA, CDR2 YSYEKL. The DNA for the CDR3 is TGCGCCAGCAGCCAAGATCTTATACGCGAGGGGCGAAGGACTGAAGCTTTCTTT. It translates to CASSQDLIREGRRTEAFF.

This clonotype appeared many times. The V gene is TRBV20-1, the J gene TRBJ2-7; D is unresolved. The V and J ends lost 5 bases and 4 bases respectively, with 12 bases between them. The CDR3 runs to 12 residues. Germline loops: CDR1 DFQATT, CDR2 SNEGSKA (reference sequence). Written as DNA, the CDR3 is TGCAGTGCTCAACGGGCACAGTACGAGCAGTACTTC. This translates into CSAQRAQYEQYF.

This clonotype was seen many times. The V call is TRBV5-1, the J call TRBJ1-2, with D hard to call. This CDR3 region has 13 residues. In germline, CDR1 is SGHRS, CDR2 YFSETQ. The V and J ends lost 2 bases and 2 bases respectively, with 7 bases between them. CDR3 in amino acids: CASSFDGNYGYTF. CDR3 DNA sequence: TGCGCCAGCAGCTTTGACGGGAACTATGGCTACACCTTC.

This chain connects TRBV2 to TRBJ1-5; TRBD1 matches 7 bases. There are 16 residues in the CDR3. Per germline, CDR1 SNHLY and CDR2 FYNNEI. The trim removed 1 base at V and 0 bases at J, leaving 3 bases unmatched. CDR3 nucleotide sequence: TGTGCCAGCAGTGAAGGGGGGACAGTTAGCAATCAGCCCCAGCATTTT. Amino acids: CASSEGGTVSNQPQHF.

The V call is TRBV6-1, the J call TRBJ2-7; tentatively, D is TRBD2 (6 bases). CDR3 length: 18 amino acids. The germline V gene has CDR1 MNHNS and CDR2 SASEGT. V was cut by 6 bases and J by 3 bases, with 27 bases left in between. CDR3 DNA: TGTGCCAGCAGCCGGATTGGGCAACCGGCGGCGGGGTTCTACGAGCAGTACTTC. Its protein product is CASSRIGQPAAGFYEQYF.

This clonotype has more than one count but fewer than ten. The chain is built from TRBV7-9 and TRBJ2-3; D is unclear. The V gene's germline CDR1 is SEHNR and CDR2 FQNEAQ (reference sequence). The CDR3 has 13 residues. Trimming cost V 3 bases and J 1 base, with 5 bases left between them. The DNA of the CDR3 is TGTGCCAGCAGCTTTTACCGCACAGATACGCAGTATTTT. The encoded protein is CASSFYRTDTQYF. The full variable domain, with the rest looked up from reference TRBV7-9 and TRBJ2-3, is DTGVSQNPRHKITKRGQNVTFRCDPISEHNRLYWYRQTLGQGPEFLTYFQNEAQLEKSRLLSDRFSAERPKGSFSTLEIQRTEQGDSAMYLCASSFYRTDTQYFGPGTRLTVL.

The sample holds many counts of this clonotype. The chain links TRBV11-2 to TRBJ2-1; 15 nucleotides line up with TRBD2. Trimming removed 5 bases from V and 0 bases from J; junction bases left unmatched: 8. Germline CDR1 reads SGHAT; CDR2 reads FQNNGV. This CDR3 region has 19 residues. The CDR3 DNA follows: TGTGCCAGCAGCACCGGGACTAGCGGGGGGCCGGGCTCCTACAATGAGCAGTTCTTC. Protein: CASSTGTSGGPGSYNEQFF. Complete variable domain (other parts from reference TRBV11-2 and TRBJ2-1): EAGVAQSPRYKIIEKRQSVAFWCNPISGHATLYWYQQILGQGPKLLIQFQNNGVVDDSQLPKDRFSAERLKGVDSTLKIQPAKLEDSAVYLCASSTGTSGGPGSYNEQFFGPGTRLTVL.